This T cell receptor beta chain emerged from a study of regulatory T cells in long-lasting Graves disease. Study as a whole: Antithyroid drugs had been taken by newly diagnosed Graves' patients for under 3 months.

As to time point: newly diagnosed GD, antithyroid drugs for less than 3 months. Construction of the TCR library relied on RNA isolated from PBMCs. Germline V gene lookup returns CDR1 MNHEY and CDR2 SMNVEV (reference sequence). This CDR3 contains 15 residues. The ends lost 5 bases at V and 7 bases at J; junction bases unmatched: 9. iRepertoire HTBI primers and Arm-PCR of CDR3 regions built TCR beta libraries. One entry per CDR3 protein, called by TCRdb with MiXCR from the multiplex PCR reads. The sample contains more than 400,000 distinct CDR3 sequences, around 15% of which appear only once. Regarding the study as a whole: Graves' patients with persistent disease showed TCR diversity lower than patients newly diagnosed.

This clonotype was observed many times. Antigen specificity is unknown. This sample also belongs to another study, concerning T cells in Graves' hyperthyroidism and ophthalmopathy. From that second work: HTBI primers drove first-round RT-PCR of the TCR CDR3.

Source: peripheral blood mononuclear cells (PBMCs), taken at new diagnosis, from a patient treated with antithyroid drugs. The TCR comes from a man aged 35 to 55 with Graves disease. This chain connects TRBV27 to TRBJ2-1, with 9 bases aligning to TRBD2. The CDR3 DNA reads TGTGCCAGCAGTCATCCGGGACTAGCTTTGAATGAGCAGTTCTTC. Translation gives CASSHPGLALNEQFF.